The 10 T cell receptor beta chains listed next were all sequenced from one sample in a study of blood T cell repertoires in COVID-19. Sequenced by immunoSEQ multiplex PCR; TCRdb stores in-frame clones only, minus some. Here the sample spans about 300,000 clones, roughly 89% being singletons. Source material: PBMCs or T cells enriched from blood (not recorded which). These receptors were taken from a woman between 45 and 60 years old who had been exposed to COVID-19.

The chain uses TRBV3-1 (or the pseudogene TRBV3-2) and TRBJ2-3, with 13 bases fitting TRBD2. Unmatched junction bases numbered 9, after V lost 6 bases and J lost 3 bases. The germline V gene has CDR1 LGHDT and CDR2 YNNKEL (reference sequence). The CDR3 has 17 amino acids. As DNA, the CDR3 is TGTGCCAGCAGGACTAGCGGGGGGCCCTCCGGGACAGATACGCAGTATTTT. Translating gives CASRTSGGPSGTDTQYF.

The rearrangement links TRBV9 to TRBJ2-1; possibly TRBD1 for D (7 bases). This CDR3 spans 16 amino acids. CDR1 SGDLS and CDR2 YYNGEE come from the germline V gene. V was pared by 0 bases and J by 6 bases, with 16 bases between. CDR3: CASSVDSDREVNEQFF. In nucleotides, the CDR3 is TGTGCCAGCAGCGTAGACTCAGACAGGGAGGTCAATGAGCAGTTCTTC.

This clone showed up just a few times. The chain's CDR3 is CASRPRGPLTTDTQYF. The CDR3 DNA reads as TGTGCCAGCCGGCCAAGGGGCCCTCTGACTACAGATACGCAGTATTTT. The V gene is TRBV19, the J gene TRBJ2-3; a possible D gene is TRBD1 (5 bases). Germline V gives CDR1 LNHDA, CDR2 SQIVND (reference sequence). V gave up 9 bases and J gave up 3 bases, with 22 bases separating them. This CDR3 spans 16 amino acids.

V and J are TRBV6-5 and TRBJ2-7; D is unclear. The CDR3 spans 11 residues. Germline V CDR1 and CDR2: MNHEY, SVGAGI. V lost 8 bases, J lost 0 bases, and 5 bases lay in between. CDR3 loop: CASHNSYEQYF. CDR3 nucleotide sequence: TGTGCCAGCCACAACTCCTACGAGCAGTACTTC.

V gene TRBV5-1 combines with J gene TRBJ1-2; no firm D call. In germline, CDR1 is SGHRS, CDR2 YFSETQ. The germline V and J ends were trimmed by 2 bases and 6 bases, with 11 bases remaining between them. The CDR3 extends over 13 amino acids. In DNA form, the CDR3 reads TGCGCCAGCAGCTTCGGGAGCCCGAATGGCTACACCTTC. Translation gives CASSFGSPNGYTF.

The chain joins TRBV5-1 to TRBJ2-7, with 8 nucleotides matching TRBD1. The CDR3 is 15 residues long. Germline CDR1 is SGHRS and CDR2 is YFSETQ. V trimming: 4 bases; J trimming: 2 bases; junction bases outside the gene matches: 8. Here the CDR3 DNA reads TGCGCCAGCAGCAACCGGGACAGGTTAACCTACGAGCAGTACTTC. Translated, it gives CASSNRDRLTYEQYF.

The chain combines TRBV27 with TRBJ2-1; 9 bases map to TRBD1. Per the germline V gene, CDR1 is MNHEY and CDR2 is SMNVEV (reference sequence). This CDR3 has 21 amino acids. Trimming cost V 5 bases and J 1 base; bases outside gene matches: 21. In nucleotides, the CDR3 is TGTGCCAGCAGTCCCTCGAAATATCCGGGACAGGGAAAGTTGTCCTACAATGAGCAGTTCTTC. Amino acids: CASSPSKYPGQGKLSYNEQFF.

CDR3 residues: CASTQGKNTEAFF. The CDR3 DNA is TGTGCCAGCACGCAGGGAAAGAACACTGAAGCTTTCTTT. This chain uses TRBV2 with TRBJ1-1, with D possibly matching TRBD1 (5 bases). The V gene's germline CDR1 is SNHLY and CDR2 FYNNEI. V was clipped by 7 bases and J by 1 base, with 10 bases between them. The CDR3 is made up of 13 amino acids.

The V call is TRBV2, the J call TRBJ1-6; a possible D gene is TRBD1 (5 bases). Germline V gene sequence: CDR1 SNHLY, CDR2 FYNNEI. The length of the CDR3 is 13 residues. The germline V and J ends were trimmed by 3 bases and 13 bases, with 13 bases remaining between them. This CDR3 reads CASSDGGDLPLHF. The CDR3 DNA is TGTGCCAGCAGTGACGGGGGGGATTTGCCCCTCCACTTT.

This rearrangement joins TRBV15 to TRBJ1-2, with D possibly TRBD1 on 6 matching bases. CDR3 size: 13 residues. Trimming stripped 5 bases from V and 4 bases from J, with 11 bases between. CDR1 LNHNV and CDR2 YYDKDF come from the germline V gene (reference sequence). The CDR3 sequence is CATSPTDSYGYTF. CDR3 nucleotides: TGTGCCACCAGCCCGACGGACAGCTATGGCTACACCTTC.